The 21 T cell receptor beta chains listed next were all sequenced from one sample in a study of T cell clonality in common variable immunodeficiency. Study observations and caveats: In common variable immunodeficiency, TCR beta chains reportedly carried fewer deletions and N-nucleotide insertions.

The repertoire was sequenced with immunoSEQ multiplex PCR; TCRdb's copy has only in-frame clones and lacks some. The sample lists about 20,000 clones, none appearing once, the ten largest making up just over 2.5%. No antigen is known for these receptors. Material for sequencing was peripheral blood mononuclear cells. The receptors originated from a human donor with common variable immunodeficiency.

In the case of this clone: The read halts 3 residues ahead of the CDR3 end, with the missing end drawn from the germline J gene. The chain joins TRBV19 to TRBJ2-1; 8 bases map to TRBD1. V dropped 7 bases and J dropped 7; count of bases not matched to a gene: 9. Looked up from germline, CDR1 is LNHDA and CDR2 is SQIVND (reference sequence). This CDR3 has 14 residues. The chain's CDR3 is CASTTTGVRNEQFF. The covered CDR3 bases are TGTGCCAGTACCACGACAGGGGTGAGGAATGAG.

In its sample, this clone was seen a few times. The CDR3 is cut off 3 residues early in the read; its end comes from the germline J gene. This rearrangement joins TRBV30 to TRBJ1-2; D may be TRBD1 (6 bases). Trimming left V 4 bases short and J 1 base short, with 10 bases between. CDR1 and CDR2 (germline): GTSNPN, SVGIG (reference sequence). The CDR3 consists of 13 residues. The CDR3 sequence: CAWNRGGNYGYTF. Partial CDR3 DNA: TGTGCCTGGAATAGAGGGGGTAACTATGGC.

This clone was seen a few times. The read halts 3 residues ahead of the CDR3 end, with the missing end drawn from the germline J gene. The chain has TRBV19 and TRBJ2-3; possibly TRBD2 for D (5 bases). From germline, CDR1 is LNHDA and CDR2 SQIVND (reference sequence). The CDR3 runs to 15 residues. V was trimmed by 0 bases and J by 4 bases, leaving 11 bases between them. The CDR3 spells CASSIDLALADTQYF. The CDR3 bases that were read are TGTGCCAGTAGTATAGATTTAGCGTTGGCAGATACG. Drawing the rest from reference TRBV19 and TRBJ2-3, the complete variable domain is DGGITQSPKYLFRKEGQNVTLSCEQNLNHDAMYWYRQDPGQGLRLIYYSQIVNDFQKGDIAEGYSVSREKKESFPLTVTSAQKNPTAFYLCASSIDLALADTQYFGPGTRLTVL.

This clone was seen a few times. Sequencing ends 3 residues short of the CDR3 end; the germline J gene provides the rest. The genes are TRBV18 and TRBJ2-1; TRBD1 aligns across 9 bases. V lost 2 bases to trimming and J lost 7 bases; unmatched junction nucleotides: 6. The CDR3 runs to 15 residues. Germline V gene lookup returns CDR1 KGHSH and CDR2 LQKENI. The CDR3 is CASSPSGTGRNEQFF. The CDR3 bases that were read are TGTGCCAGCTCACCATCCGGGACAGGGCGAAATGAG.

Only a few counts were recorded for this clone. The read ends 3 residues shy of where the CDR3 ends; the end is completed using the germline J gene. This rearrangement joins TRBV30 to TRBJ2-3; perhaps TRBD1 as D (6 bases). This CDR3 is built from 12 residues. CDR1 and CDR2 (germline): GTSNPN, SVGIG (reference sequence). V lost 0 bases and J 8 bases, leaving 9 bases between the germline ends. Partial CDR3 DNA: TGTGCCTGGAGTGTAAGCAGGGGTACG. The encoded protein is CAWSVSRGT. The whole CDR3 protein reads CAWSVSRGTQYF.

This clone turned up a few times. The DNA ends 3 residues before the CDR3 does, and the rest of the CDR3 is filled in from the germline J gene. This chain links TRBV7-8 with TRBJ2-7, with D possibly matching TRBD2 (7 bases). V lost 4 bases and J lost 4, with 20 bases in between. This CDR3 is 16 amino acids long. Germline assignment: CDR1 SGHVS and CDR2 FQNEAQ. The CDR3 sequence is CASSWLRGRGGYEQYF. CDR3 bases read: TGTGCCAGCAGCTGGCTCAGGGGCAGGGGAGGGTACGAG.

A note on this clone: The CDR3 end lies 3 residues beyond the end of the read and is filled in from the germline J gene. This chain connects TRBV6-2 or TRBV6-3 to TRBJ2-4; TRBD2 is a possible D gene (7 bases). Germline CDR1 is MNHEY and CDR2 is SVGEGT. V was pared by 7 bases and J by 3 bases, with 16 bases between. The CDR3 extends over 15 amino acids. CDR3 residues: CASNLGGLGKNIQYF. CDR3 DNA, as far as it was read: TGTGCCAGCAACCTGGGGGGGCTAGGCAAAAACATT.

Turning to this clone: The observed sequence ends 3 residues before the CDR3 terminus, with the missing tail filled in from the germline J gene. The chain couples TRBV30 to TRBJ2-1; 7 nucleotides align to TRBD2. Per germline, CDR1 GTSNPN and CDR2 SVGIG (reference sequence). The CDR3 spans 14 residues. Trimming removed 2 bases from V and 2 bases from J; junction bases left unmatched: 3. The CDR3 region is CAWSRREPYNEQFF. CDR3 bases read: TGTGCCTGGAGTAGGCGGGAGCCCTACAATGAG.

By share, this clone counts as medium-sized. The CDR3 sequence is CASSPLSGPHEGYTF. The sequenced CDR3 bases are TGTGCCAGCAGTCCCCTCTCCGGTCCTCATGAGGGC. This chain uses TRBV27 with TRBJ1-2; D ambiguous. The read falls 3 residues short of the CDR3 end, and the missing part is taken from the germline J gene. The CDR3 is made up of 15 amino acids. Per the germline V gene, CDR1 is MNHEY and CDR2 is SMNVEV (reference sequence).

In its sample, this clone was seen a few times. Here the CDR3 reads CASRDRADYGYTF. The sequenced CDR3 bases are TGTGCCAGCAGGGACAGGGCAGACTATGGC. This sequence joins TRBV7-9 and TRBJ1-2, with 8 bases matching TRBD1. Read data end 3 residues before the CDR3 end; the end is taken from the germline J gene. In germline, CDR1 is SEHNR, CDR2 FQNEAQ (reference sequence). CDR3 length equals 13 residues. Losses at the gene ends were 6 bases for V and 3 bases for J; bases not matched to a gene: 3.

This clone was recorded a few times. The DNA ends 3 residues before the CDR3 does, and the rest of the CDR3 is filled in from the germline J gene. V and J are TRBV7-9 and TRBJ1-3, with 9 bases matching TRBD1. J gave up 3 bases and V 4 bases, and 4 bases lay outside the gene matches. The germline V gene has CDR1 SEHNR and CDR2 FQNEAQ (reference sequence). The CDR3 spans 15 residues. CDR3 bases read: TGTGCCAGCAGCTCCGGGACAGGGAGTGGAAACACC. Its protein is CASSSGTGSGNT. The complete CDR3 protein is CASSSGTGSGNTIYF.

This clone was picked up a small number of times. The CDR3 end falls 3 residues outside the read, so it is completed with the germline J gene. The J gene is TRBJ2-7, the V gene TRBV30, with TRBD1 matching over 12 bases. The J segment lost 6 bases and the V segment lost 3 bases, leaving 18 bases of the junction unmatched. The CDR3 is 18 residues long. Germline V CDR1 and CDR2: GTSNPN, SVGIG (reference sequence). The CDR3 sequence is CAWRSPGTGGFRAVEQYF. CDR3 DNA (partial): TGTGCCTGGAGGAGCCCCGGGACAGGGGGCTTCCGGGCCGTCGAG.

This clone showed up just a few times. CDR3 amino acids: CAWSARSSFRTDTQYF. The CDR3 DNA, read in part, is TGTGCCTGGAGTGCCCGGTCGTCCTTCCGCACAGATACG. V usage is TRBV30 and J usage is TRBJ2-3; D unclear. The read comes to an end 3 residues before the CDR3 does, leaving the germline J gene to fill in the end. CDR3 size: 16 residues. V gave up 1 base and J gave up 1 base, with 15 bases separating them. CDR1 is GTSNPN, CDR2 SVGIG, per germline (reference sequence).

About this clone itself: The sequence runs out 3 residues before the end of the CDR3; the remainder is reconstructed from the germline J gene. The chain recombines TRBV19 with TRBJ1-4; perhaps TRBD1 as D (6 bases). This CDR3 comprises 14 residues. Trimming shortened V by 6 bases and J by 2 bases, and 10 bases separated the two germline ends. From germline, CDR1 is LNHDA and CDR2 SQIVND (reference sequence). The CDR3 bases that were read are TGTGCCAGTAGGGCACAGGGCACTAATGAAAAA. This codes for CASRAQGTNEK. The entire CDR3 protein is CASRAQGTNEKLFF.

In the case of this clone: The read finishes 3 residues shy of the CDR3 end, and the germline J gene is used to complete it. J is TRBJ1-2 and V is TRBV19; D is perhaps TRBD1 (5 bases). V was trimmed by 3 bases and J by 0 bases, leaving 14 bases between them. The CDR3 is 16 amino acids. Germline V lookup: CDR1 LNHDA, CDR2 SQIVND (reference sequence). The CDR3 bases that were read are TGTGCCAGTAGTATTACTTCGACAGCAGCTAACTATGGC. Its protein product is CASSITSTAANYG. From start to end, the CDR3 is CASSITSTAANYGYTF.

As regards this clone: Read data end 3 residues before the CDR3 end; the end is taken from the germline J gene. This rearrangement joins TRBV7-9 to TRBJ1-6; 10 nucleotides match TRBD1. Unmatched junction bases numbered 8, after V lost 6 bases and J lost 9 bases. The length of the CDR3 is 15 residues. Germline loops: CDR1 SEHNR, CDR2 FQNEAQ (reference sequence). The CDR3 region is CASRPGGQGFSPLHF. The part of the CDR3 DNA that was read is TGTGCCAGCAGACCGGGGGGACAGGGGTTTTCACCC.

This clone appeared a few times. The sequence runs out 3 residues before the end of the CDR3; the remainder is reconstructed from the germline J gene. The rearrangement joins TRBV7-2 to TRBJ2-5, with 8 bases that match TRBD2. With V trimmed by 7 bases and J by 6 bases, 10 bases remained unmatched. This CDR3 is built from 14 residues. The germline V gene has CDR1 SGHTA and CDR2 FQGNSA. CDR3 region: CASNQMTSAQTQYF. The DNA read from the CDR3 is TGTGCCAGCAACCAGATGACTAGCGCACAGACC.

This clone showed up just a few times. The CDR3 goes on 3 residues after the read ends, and that part is filled in from the germline J gene. V and J are TRBV29-1 and TRBJ1-2; TRBD1 matches 8 bases. The CDR3 extends over 13 amino acids. The V gene end was trimmed by 7 bases and the J gene end by 7 bases; junction bases not matched to a gene: 11. Germline-derived CDR1 and CDR2 are SQVTM and ANQGSEA. The chain's CDR3 is CSADAGQGRGYTF. Incomplete CDR3 DNA: TGCAGCGCTGACGCAGGACAGGGCCGTGGC. The full variable domain, its missing parts supplied by reference TRBV29-1 and TRBJ1-2, is SAVISQKPSRDICQRGTSLTIQCQVDSQVTMMFWYRQQPGQSLTLIATANQGSEATYESGFVIDKFPISRPNLTFSTLTVSNMSPEDSSIYLCSADAGQGRGYTFGSGTRLTVV.

A word on this clone: Read sequence stops 3 residues before the CDR3 end, and the germline J gene provides the missing end. This chain joins TRBV18 and TRBJ2-2; TRBD2 matches 8 bases. There are 16 residues in the CDR3. Germline CDR1 KGHSH, CDR2 LQKENI. After removal of 3 bases from V and 2 bases from J, the junction contained 5 bases not matched to a gene. The CDR3 protein is CASSPMSGGNTGELFF. The sequenced CDR3 bases are TGTGCCAGCTCACCGATGAGCGGGGGAAACACCGGGGAG.

In regard to this clone: The observed sequence ends 3 residues before the CDR3 terminus, with the missing tail filled in from the germline J gene. The chain couples TRBV5-4 to TRBJ2-7; 8 bases fit TRBD2. J lost 6 bases, V lost 3 bases, and 5 bases had no gene match. CDR3 size: 13 residues. The germline V gene encodes CDR1 SGHNT and CDR2 YYREEE (reference sequence). CDR3 protein: CASSSSGSIEQYF. The part of the CDR3 DNA that was read is TGTGCCAGCAGCTCCAGCGGGAGTATCGAG.

This clone was observed a few times. The read ends 3 residues shy of where the CDR3 ends; the end is completed using the germline J gene. This rearrangement joins TRBV18 to TRBJ2-5; the match to TRBD1 covers 7 bases. This CDR3 comprises 14 residues. J lost 3 bases, V lost 4 bases, and 5 bases had no gene match. Per germline, CDR1 KGHSH and CDR2 LQKENI. CDR3 amino acids: CASSRTTGEETQYF. CDR3 DNA (partial): TGTGCCAGCTCACGCACCACAGGGGAAGAGACC.